The 21 T cell receptor beta chains below were found in one sample sequenced in a study of shared T cell receptors in the human thymus. TCRdb's copy holds only in-frame clones and misses some; the assay was immunoSEQ multiplex PCR. The data show approximately 580,000 clones, 75% to 85% seen once. A further study also used this sample, focusing on human thymus T cells.

Sequencing was carried out using thymocytes. The receptors were gathered from a boy younger than two with a congenital heart defect.

The genes are TRBV4-2 and TRBJ2-7; the match to TRBD1 covers 8 bases. Germline V gene data show CDR1 as LGHNA and CDR2 as YNFKEQ. The CDR3 spans 15 residues. V lost 1 base, J lost 4 bases, and 6 bases stayed unmatched. The CDR3 coding sequence is TGTGCCAGCAGCCAAGGCGGACAGGGCAAATACGAGCAGTACTTC. It yields the protein CASSQGGQGKYEQYF.

The chain has TRBV4-3 and TRBJ2-3; 8 nucleotides align to TRBD2. The CDR3 runs to 14 residues. Germline CDR1 reads LGHNA; CDR2 reads YSLEER. J lost 8 bases, V lost 4 bases, and 8 bases had no gene match. CDR3 coding DNA: TGCGCCAGCAGCCCCGATCGGGAGGGTGGTACGCAGTATTTT. Residues: CASSPDREGGTQYF.

This clone was seen more than once but under ten times. The chain is built from TRBV15 and TRBJ2-7, with TRBD2 matching over 9 bases. The ends lost 1 base at V and 2 bases at J; junction bases unmatched: 6. Germline V gives CDR1 LNHNV, CDR2 YYDKDF (reference sequence). There are 16 residues in the CDR3. The CDR3 spells CATSRAIAGVTYEQYF. The CDR3 nucleotides are TGTGCCACCAGCAGAGCAATAGCGGGAGTGACCTACGAGCAGTACTTC.

The chain carries TRBV6-1 and TRBJ2-1, with 7 positions matching TRBD2. The germline gives CDR1 MNHNS, CDR2 SASEGT. V shed 1 base and J 6 bases; nucleotides not matched to a gene: 9. This CDR3 spans 16 amino acids. The CDR3 is CASSEERGASGNEQFF. The CDR3 region has the DNA TGTGCCAGCAGTGAAGAGCGCGGGGCTAGCGGCAATGAGCAGTTCTTC.

The chain employs TRBV9 and TRBJ2-1; TRBD1 aligns across 7 bases. The CDR3 is made up of 18 amino acids. Trimming at V came to 1 base and at J to 3 bases, leaving 13 bases not matched to a gene. Germline CDR1 SGDLS, CDR2 YYNGEE. The CDR3 reads CASSVLGREAGGYNEQFF. For the CDR3, the DNA is TGTGCCAGCAGCGTACTGGGCCGCGAGGCAGGGGGCTACAATGAGCAGTTCTTC.

This sequence joins TRBV11-2 and TRBJ2-1, with 10 bases aligning to TRBD2. Germline CDR1 is SGHAT and CDR2 is FQNNGV. V gave up 5 bases and J gave up 5 bases; unmatched junction bases: 6. This CDR3 contains 15 residues. In DNA form, the CDR3 reads TGTGCCAGCAGCCCGAGACTAGCGGGCCACAATGAGCAGTTCTTC. This gives the protein CASSPRLAGHNEQFF.

This chain links TRBV27 with TRBJ2-1, with 7 bases fitting TRBD2. The V segment lost 4 bases and the J segment 3 bases; nucleotides outside the gene matches: 9. Germline V gives CDR1 MNHEY, CDR2 SMNVEV (reference sequence). The CDR3 has 16 residues. CDR3 amino acids: CASSSPTSSVYNEQFF. CDR3 bases: TGTGCCAGCAGTTCCCCGACTAGCTCGGTCTACAATGAGCAGTTCTTC.

The chain recombines TRBV27 with TRBJ2-2, with 7 bases identical to TRBD1. V shed 4 bases, J shed 1 base, and the junction held 6 bases outside the gene matches. The CDR3 is 16 amino acids. Per germline, CDR1 MNHEY and CDR2 SMNVEV (reference sequence). For the CDR3, the DNA is TGTGCCAGCAGTTACAACGGGACAGAGAACACCGGGGAGCTGTTTTTT. Its protein is CASSYNGTENTGELFF.

This chain joins TRBV27 and TRBJ1-2; 7 bases match TRBD1. V was pared by 6 bases and J by 0 bases, with 10 bases of the junction left unmatched. Germline V gene sequence: CDR1 MNHEY, CDR2 SMNVEV (reference sequence). This CDR3 comprises 16 residues. The CDR3 protein is CASSLPGDRSNYGYTF. The CDR3 DNA reads as TGTGCCAGCAGCCTACCTGGGGACAGATCTAACTATGGCTACACCTTC.

The gene calls are TRBV5-4 and TRBJ2-1; tentative D call: TRBD1 (6 bases). This CDR3 spans 15 amino acids. Trimming removed 3 bases at V and 3 bases at J, with 13 bases between. Germline-derived CDR1 and CDR2 are SGHNT and YYREEE (reference sequence). Here the CDR3 reads CASSSSRDNYNEQFF. The CDR3 nucleotides are TGTGCCAGCAGCTCTTCCCGGGACAACTACAATGAGCAGTTCTTC.

V and J are TRBV30 and TRBJ2-3, with a tentative D call TRBD1 (5 bases). This CDR3 has 12 residues. The germline V gene has CDR1 GTSNPN and CDR2 SVGIG (reference sequence). The V and J ends lost 0 bases and 10 bases respectively, with 11 bases between them. The DNA for the CDR3 is TGTGCCTGGAGTGTACCAGGGTATTCGCAGTATTTT. It codes for CAWSVPGYSQYF.

The chain carries TRBV19 and TRBJ2-5; 12 bases are a match to TRBD2. The V segment lost 3 bases and the J segment 4 bases; nucleotides outside the gene matches: 0. The CDR3 has 14 residues. In germline, CDR1 is LNHDA, CDR2 SQIVND (reference sequence). CDR3 sequence (DNA): TGTGCCAGTAGTATGGGACTAGCGGGAGAGACCCAGTACTTC. This encodes CASSMGLAGETQYF.

The V call is TRBV10-1, the J call TRBJ2-7, with 13 bases identical to TRBD2. There are 15 residues in the CDR3. Trimming at V came to 6 bases and at J to 2 bases, leaving 4 bases not matched to a gene. Germline-derived CDR1 and CDR2 are WNHNN and SYGVQD (reference sequence). The CDR3: CASSLTSGRTYEQYF. As DNA, the CDR3 is TGCGCCAGCAGCTTGACTAGCGGGAGGACCTACGAGCAGTACTTC.

In this sample, this clone turned up a few times. The chain couples TRBV27 to TRBJ2-3; the match to TRBD2 covers 14 bases. This CDR3 has 19 amino acids. V shed 5 bases and J 4 bases; nucleotides not matched to a gene: 14. Germline V gives CDR1 MNHEY, CDR2 SMNVEV (reference sequence). The CDR3 spells CASSHVGTSGGAPADTQYF. DNA of the CDR3: TGTGCCAGCAGTCATGTCGGGACTAGCGGGGGTGCGCCGGCAGATACGCAGTATTTT.

In DNA, the CDR3 is TGCGCCAGCAGCCAAGTAGGTCGGGCGGGAGAGCAGTTCTTC. This translates into CASSQVGRAGEQFF. The chain has TRBV4-3 and TRBJ2-1; weak D call: TRBD2 (6 bases). Germline V lookup: CDR1 LGHNA, CDR2 YSLEER. The CDR3 extends over 14 amino acids. Trimming stripped 1 base from V and 10 bases from J, with 14 bases between.

This clone was seen once. The chain couples TRBV11-3 to TRBJ2-2; 12 bases match TRBD2. After removal of 5 bases from V and 4 bases from J, the junction contained 5 bases not matched to a gene. This CDR3 spans 16 amino acids. Germline values: CDR1 SGHNT, CDR2 YENEEA. CDR3 coding DNA: TGTGCCAGCAGCCTACTAGCGGGAGGTCGCACCGGGGAGCTGTTTTTT. Translation gives CASSLLAGGRTGELFF.

This clone was seen a handful of times. The chain recombines TRBV19 with TRBJ1-3, with TRBD1 as a possible D gene (5 bases). Trimming took 3 bases from V and 7 from J, leaving 13 bases between them. CDR1 LNHDA and CDR2 SQIVND come from the germline V gene (reference sequence). This CDR3 has 14 residues. The CDR3 spells CASSIEGDFNTIYF. CDR3 sequence (DNA): TGTGCCAGTAGTATTGAAGGGGATTTTAACACCATATATTTT.

This chain uses TRBV28 with TRBJ2-7, with TRBD1 matching 11 bases. Unmatched junction bases numbered 13, after V lost 3 bases and J lost 3 bases. The germline V gene encodes CDR1 MDHEN and CDR2 SYDVKM. CDR3 length: 18 residues. The CDR3 bases are TGTGCCAGCAGTTTTCGGTTTTCCTGGGGGACAGGGGGCTACGAGCAGTACTTC. Translation gives CASSFRFSWGTGGYEQYF.

V and J are TRBV11-1 and TRBJ2-7; D remains ambiguous. From germline, CDR1 is SGHAT and CDR2 FQDESV (reference sequence). The CDR3 has 13 residues. V dropped 3 bases and J dropped 0 bases, with 6 bases sitting between them. This chain's CDR3 is CASSLYCSYEQYF. In DNA, the CDR3 is TGTGCCAGCAGCTTGTACTGCTCCTACGAGCAGTACTTC.

The V call is TRBV10-3, the J call TRBJ1-1; TRBD1 is a possible D gene (5 bases). The CDR3 length is 13 residues. Germline V CDR1 and CDR2: ENHRY, SYGVKD. V dropped 7 bases and J dropped 3 bases, with 12 bases sitting between them. CDR3 coding DNA: TGTGCCATCACCGGCGGGGGGGACACTGAAGCTTTCTTT. Translation: CAITGGGDTEAFF.

CDR3 bases: TGTGCCAGTAGTACAGGGAACACTGAAGCTTTCTTT. This sequence encodes CASSTGNTEAFF. The rearrangement links TRBV19 to TRBJ1-1, with D unclear. The germline V and J ends were trimmed by 4 bases and 1 base, with 4 bases remaining between them. The CDR3 loop spans 12 amino acids. Germline CDR1 is LNHDA and CDR2 is SQIVND (reference sequence).